The 4 T cell receptor beta chains below were found in one sample sequenced in a study of shared clonotypes between healthy human individuals. Libraries were prepared by immunoSEQ multiplex PCR; TCRdb keeps only in-frame clonotypes and omits some of them. This table holds 650,000 to 800,000 clones, 92% found once. The naive CD8 population came from CD45RO-negative cells selected for CCR7, without terminally differentiated effector memory CD45RA+ cells. The sequenced sample was naive CD8+ T cells sorted from blood. The receptors shown here come from a man aged 25-45 years in good health.

V and J are TRBV7-9 and TRBJ2-3; TRBD2 matches at 7 bases. CDR3 size: 15 residues. V dropped 0 bases and J dropped 3; count of bases not matched to a gene: 3. Germline CDR1 is SEHNR and CDR2 is FQNEAQ (reference sequence). The CDR3 sequence: CASSLAVGRTDTQYF. For the CDR3, the DNA is TGTGCCAGCAGCTTAGCGGTCGGGAGGACAGATACGCAGTATTTT.

The V gene is TRBV7-9, the J gene TRBJ2-1; weak D call: TRBD2 (7 bases). V was pared by 4 bases and J by 15 bases, with 22 bases between. This CDR3 has 14 amino acids. The V gene's germline CDR1 is SEHNR and CDR2 FQNEAQ (reference sequence). The CDR3 nucleotides are TGTGCCAGCAGCTCAACGGGACTACAGGGTCGAGGGTTCTTC. Its translation: CASSSTGLQGRGFF.

The J gene is TRBJ2-2, the V gene TRBV7-3, with 9 bases aligning to TRBD2. Germline V gene sequence: CDR1 SGHTA, CDR2 FQGTGA. The CDR3 is made up of 16 amino acids. V dropped 5 bases and J dropped 5; count of bases not matched to a gene: 9. The CDR3 loop is CASSPVAGVGTGELFF. For the CDR3, the DNA is TGTGCCAGCAGCCCGGTAGCGGGAGTCGGTACCGGGGAGCTGTTTTTT.

V and J are TRBV5-4 and TRBJ2-7, with D maybe TRBD2 (7 bases). This CDR3 spans 13 amino acids. Germline CDR1 is SGHNT and CDR2 is YYREEE (reference sequence). The ends were cut back, 9 bases at V and 3 bases at J, with 16 bases in the middle. Here the CDR3 reads CATKGGDHYEQYF. DNA for the CDR3: TGTGCCACCAAGGGGGGGGACCACTACGAGCAGTACTTC.